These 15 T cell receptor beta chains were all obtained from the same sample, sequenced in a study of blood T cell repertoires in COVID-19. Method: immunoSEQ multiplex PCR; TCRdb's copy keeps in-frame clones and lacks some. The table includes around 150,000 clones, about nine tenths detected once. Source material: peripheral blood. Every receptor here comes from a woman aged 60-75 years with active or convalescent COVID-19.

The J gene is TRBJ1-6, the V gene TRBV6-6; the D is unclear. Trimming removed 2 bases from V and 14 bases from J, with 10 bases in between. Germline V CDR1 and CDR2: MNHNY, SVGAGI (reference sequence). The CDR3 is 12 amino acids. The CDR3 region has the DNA TGTGCCAGCAGTTACCCACTTTCGTCCCTCCACTTT. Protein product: CASSYPLSSLHF.

The CDR3, as DNA: TGTGCCAGCAGCCGAACTGGGAGGGGCATAGGCTACACCTTC. This codes for CASSRTGRGIGYTF. The rearrangement uses TRBV3-1 (or the pseudogene TRBV3-2) and TRBJ1-2, with D possibly being TRBD1 (5 bases). The ends were cut back, 4 bases at V and 8 bases at J, with 17 bases in the middle. Germline V gene lookup returns CDR1 LGHDT and CDR2 YNNKEL (reference sequence). The CDR3 totals 14 residues.

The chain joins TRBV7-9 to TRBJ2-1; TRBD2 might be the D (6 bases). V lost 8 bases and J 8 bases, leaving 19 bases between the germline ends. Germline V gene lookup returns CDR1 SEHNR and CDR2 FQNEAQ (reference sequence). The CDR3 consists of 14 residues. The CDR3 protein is CASGPRGSIDEQFF. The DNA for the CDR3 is TGTGCCAGCGGGCCTCGGGGGAGTATAGATGAGCAGTTCTTC.

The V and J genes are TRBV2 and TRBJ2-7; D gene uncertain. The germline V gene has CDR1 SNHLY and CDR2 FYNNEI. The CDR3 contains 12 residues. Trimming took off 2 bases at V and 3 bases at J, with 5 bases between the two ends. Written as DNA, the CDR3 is TGTGCCAGCAGTGAATCAGACTACGAGCAGTACTTC. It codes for CASSESDYEQYF. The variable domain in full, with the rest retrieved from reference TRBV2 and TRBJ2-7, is EPEVTQTPSHQVTQMGQEVILRCVPISNHLYFYWYRQILGQKVEFLVSFYNNEISEKSEIFDDQFSVERPDGSNFTLKIRSTKLEDSAMYFCASSESDYEQYFGPGTRLTVT.

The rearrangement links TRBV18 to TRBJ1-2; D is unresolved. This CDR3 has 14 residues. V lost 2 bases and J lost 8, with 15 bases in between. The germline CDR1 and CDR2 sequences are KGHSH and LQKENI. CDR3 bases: TGTGCCAGCTCACCAGGATCAGCGGCGCGCGGCTACACCTTC. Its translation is CASSPGSAARGYTF.

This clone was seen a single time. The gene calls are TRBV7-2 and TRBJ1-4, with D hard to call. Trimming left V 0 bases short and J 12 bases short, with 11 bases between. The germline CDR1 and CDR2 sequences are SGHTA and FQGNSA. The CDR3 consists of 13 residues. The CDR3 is CASSLALEGELFF. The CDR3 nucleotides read TGTGCCAGCAGCTTAGCGTTAGAGGGAGAACTGTTTTTT.

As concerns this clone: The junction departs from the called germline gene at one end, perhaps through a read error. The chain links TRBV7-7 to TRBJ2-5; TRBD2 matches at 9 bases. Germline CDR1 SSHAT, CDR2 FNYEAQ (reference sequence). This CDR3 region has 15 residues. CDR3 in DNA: TGTGCTAGCAGTTTAAAGCGGGGGGCCCAAGAGACCCAGTACTTC. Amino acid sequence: CASSLKRGAQETQYF. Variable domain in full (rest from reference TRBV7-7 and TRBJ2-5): GAGVSQSPRYKVTKRGQDVTLRCDPISSHATLYWYQQALGQGPEFLTYFNYEAQPDKSGLPSDRFSAERPEGSISTLTIQRTEQRDSAMYRCASSLKRGAQETQYFGPGTRLLVL.

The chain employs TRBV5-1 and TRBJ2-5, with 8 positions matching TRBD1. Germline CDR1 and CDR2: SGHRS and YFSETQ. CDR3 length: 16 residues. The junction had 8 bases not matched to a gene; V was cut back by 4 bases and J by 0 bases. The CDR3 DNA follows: TGCGCCAGCAGCGGGTGGACAGGGCTGTACCAAGAGACCCAGTACTTC. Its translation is CASSGWTGLYQETQYF.

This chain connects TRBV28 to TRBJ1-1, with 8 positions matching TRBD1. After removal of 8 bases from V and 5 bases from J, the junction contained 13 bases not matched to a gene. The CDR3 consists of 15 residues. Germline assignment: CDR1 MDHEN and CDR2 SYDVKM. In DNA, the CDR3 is TGTGCCAGCTTGACTCCGGACAGGGATGGGACTGAAGCTTTCTTT. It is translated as CASLTPDRDGTEAFF.

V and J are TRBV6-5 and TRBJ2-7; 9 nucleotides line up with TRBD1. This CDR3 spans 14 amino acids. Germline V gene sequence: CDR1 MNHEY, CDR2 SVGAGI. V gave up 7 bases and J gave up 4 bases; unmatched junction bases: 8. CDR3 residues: CASTSRTGVYEQYF. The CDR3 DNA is TGTGCCAGCACGTCAAGGACAGGGGTATACGAGCAGTACTTC.

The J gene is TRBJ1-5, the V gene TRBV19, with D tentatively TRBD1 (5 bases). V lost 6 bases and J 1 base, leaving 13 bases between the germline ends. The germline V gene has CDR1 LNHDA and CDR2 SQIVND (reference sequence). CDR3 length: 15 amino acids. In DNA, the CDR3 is TGTGCCAGTAGGGGGGGACGTACGAGCAATCAGCCCCAGCATTTT. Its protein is CASRGGRTSNQPQHF.

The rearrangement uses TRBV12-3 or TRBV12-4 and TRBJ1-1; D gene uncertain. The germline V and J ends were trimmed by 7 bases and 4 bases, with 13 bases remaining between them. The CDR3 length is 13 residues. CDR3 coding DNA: TGTGCCAGCACCAGAAAGTCCTTCACTGAAGCTTTCTTT. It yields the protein CASTRKSFTEAFF.

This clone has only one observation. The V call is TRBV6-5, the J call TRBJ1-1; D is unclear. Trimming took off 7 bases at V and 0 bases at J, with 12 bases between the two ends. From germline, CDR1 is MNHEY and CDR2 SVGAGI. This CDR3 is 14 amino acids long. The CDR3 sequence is CASTDGGVNTEAFF. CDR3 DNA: TGTGCCAGCACCGACGGCGGTGTGAACACTGAAGCTTTCTTT.

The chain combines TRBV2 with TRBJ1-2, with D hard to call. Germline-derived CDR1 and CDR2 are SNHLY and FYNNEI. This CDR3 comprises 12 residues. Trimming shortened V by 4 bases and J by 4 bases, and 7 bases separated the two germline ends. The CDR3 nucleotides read TGTGCCAGCAGTGCCAGGTCCTATGGCTACACCTTC. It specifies CASSARSYGYTF. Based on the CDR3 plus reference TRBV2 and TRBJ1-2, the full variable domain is EPEVTQTPSHQVTQMGQEVILRCVPISNHLYFYWYRQILGQKVEFLVSFYNNEISEKSEIFDDQFSVERPDGSNFTLKIRSTKLEDSAMYFCASSARSYGYTFGSGTRLTVV.

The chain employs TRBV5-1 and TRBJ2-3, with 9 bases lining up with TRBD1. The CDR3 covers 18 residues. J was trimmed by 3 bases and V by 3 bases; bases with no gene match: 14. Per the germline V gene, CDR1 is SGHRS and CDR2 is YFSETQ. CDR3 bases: TGCGCCAGCAGCTCGAGGACAGGGGCATACCGCGGGACAGATACGCAGTATTTT. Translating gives CASSSRTGAYRGTDTQYF.